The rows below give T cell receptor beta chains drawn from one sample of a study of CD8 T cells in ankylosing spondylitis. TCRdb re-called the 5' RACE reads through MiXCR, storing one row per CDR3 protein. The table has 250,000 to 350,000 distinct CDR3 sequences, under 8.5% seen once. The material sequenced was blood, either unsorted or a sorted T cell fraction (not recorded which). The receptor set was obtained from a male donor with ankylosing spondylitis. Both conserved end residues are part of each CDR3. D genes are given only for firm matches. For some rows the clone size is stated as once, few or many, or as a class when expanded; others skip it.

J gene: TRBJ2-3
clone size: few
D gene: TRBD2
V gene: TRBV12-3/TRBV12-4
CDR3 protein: CASSLVQTSGPTDTQYF
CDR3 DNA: TGTGCCAGCAGTTTAGTCCAGACTAGCGGTCCCACAGATACGCAGTATTTT

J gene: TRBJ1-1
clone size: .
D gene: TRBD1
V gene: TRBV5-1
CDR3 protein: CASSLGYRGGTEAFF
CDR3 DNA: TGCGCCAGCAGCTTGGGATACAGGGGGGGCACTGAAGCTTTCTTT

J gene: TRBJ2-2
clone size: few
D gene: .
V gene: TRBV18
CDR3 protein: CASSPQAMANTGELFF
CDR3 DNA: TGTGCCAGCTCACCGCAGGCGATGGCGAACACCGGGGAGCTGTTTTTT

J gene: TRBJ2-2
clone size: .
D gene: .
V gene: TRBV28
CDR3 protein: CASSLPRGLTGELFF
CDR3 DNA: TGTGCCAGCAGCCTGCCTCGGGGGCTCACCGGGGAGCTGTTTTTT

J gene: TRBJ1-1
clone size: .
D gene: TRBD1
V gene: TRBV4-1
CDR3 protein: CASSAARQGGTEAFF
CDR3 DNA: TGCGCCAGCAGCGCGGCCAGACAGGGGGGTACTGAAGCTTTCTTT

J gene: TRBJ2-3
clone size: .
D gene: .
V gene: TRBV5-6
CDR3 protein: CASSPQRFTDTQYF
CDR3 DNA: TGTGCCAGCAGCCCCCAGCGGTTCACAGATACGCAGTATTTT

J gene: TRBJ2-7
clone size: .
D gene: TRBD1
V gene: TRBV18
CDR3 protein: CASSPRDRDGPYEQYF
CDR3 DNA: TGTGCCAGCTCACCACGAGACAGGGATGGCCCCTACGAGCAGTACTTC

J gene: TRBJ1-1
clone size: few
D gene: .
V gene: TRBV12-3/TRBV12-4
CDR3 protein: CASSLQGPWTEAFF
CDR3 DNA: TGTGCCAGCAGTTTGCAGGGACCCTGGACTGAAGCTTTCTTT

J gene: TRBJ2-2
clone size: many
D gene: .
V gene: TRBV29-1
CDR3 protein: CSVEVLGSGELFF
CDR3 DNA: TGCAGCGTTGAGGTTTTGGGATCCGGGGAGCTGTTTTTT

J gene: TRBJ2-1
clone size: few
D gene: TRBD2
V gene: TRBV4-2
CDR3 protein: CASSQGRGGDEQFF
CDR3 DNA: TGTGCCAGCAGCCAAGGGCGGGGGGGCGATGAGCAGTTCTTC

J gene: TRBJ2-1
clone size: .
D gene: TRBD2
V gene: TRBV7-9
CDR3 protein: CASSGRLAGGDNEQFF
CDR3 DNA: TGTGCCAGCAGCGGTAGGTTAGCGGGAGGTGACAATGAGCAGTTCTTC

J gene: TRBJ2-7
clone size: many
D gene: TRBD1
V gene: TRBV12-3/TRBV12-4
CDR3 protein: CASSQGQGLEQYF
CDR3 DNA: TGTGCCAGCAGTCAAGGACAGGGCCTCGAGCAGTACTTC

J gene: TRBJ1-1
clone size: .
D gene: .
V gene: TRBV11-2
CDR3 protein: CASSLQLMNTEAFF
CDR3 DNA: TGTGCCAGCAGCTTACAGTTAATGAACACTGAAGCTTTCTTT

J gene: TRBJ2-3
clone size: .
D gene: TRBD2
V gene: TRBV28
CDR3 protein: CASSPIRGGAQYF
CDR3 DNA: TGTGCCAGCAGTCCCATCCGGGGGGGCGCGCAGTATTTT

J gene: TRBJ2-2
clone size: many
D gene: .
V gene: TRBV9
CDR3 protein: CASSLWTNTGELFF
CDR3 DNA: TGTGCCAGCAGCCTATGGACGAACACCGGGGAGCTGTTTTTT

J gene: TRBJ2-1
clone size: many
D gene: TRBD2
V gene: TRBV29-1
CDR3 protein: CSTIGRGNEQFF
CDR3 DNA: TGCAGCACCATTGGGAGGGGCAATGAGCAGTTCTTC

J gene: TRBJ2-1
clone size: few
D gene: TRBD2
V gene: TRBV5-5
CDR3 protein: CASSLGVSGSPDQNEQFF
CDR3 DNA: TGTGCCAGCAGCTTAGGGGTTAGCGGGAGCCCCGATCAGAATGAGCAGTTCTTC

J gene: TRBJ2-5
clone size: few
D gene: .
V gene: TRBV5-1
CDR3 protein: CASSSGGVGETQYF
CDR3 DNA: TGCGCCAGCAGCTCAGGAGGGGTCGGAGAGACCCAGTACTTC

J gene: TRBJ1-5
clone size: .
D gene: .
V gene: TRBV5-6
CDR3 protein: CASSLLGVEENQPQHF
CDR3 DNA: TGTGCCAGCAGCTTGTTGGGTGTAGAGGAGAATCAGCCCCAGCATTTT

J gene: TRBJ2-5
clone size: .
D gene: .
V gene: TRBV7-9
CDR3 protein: CASSLDRRTQETQYF
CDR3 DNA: TGTGCCAGCAGCTTAGACCGCAGAACACAAGAGACCCAGTACTTC

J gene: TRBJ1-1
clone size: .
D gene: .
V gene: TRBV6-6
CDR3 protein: CASTMAGTEAFF
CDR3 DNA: TGTGCCAGCACCATGGCGGGCACTGAAGCTTTCTTT

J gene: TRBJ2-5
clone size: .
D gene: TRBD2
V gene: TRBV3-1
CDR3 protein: CASSQGLAGVTVTQYF
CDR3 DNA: TGTGCCAGCAGCCAAGGACTAGCGGGAGTCACCGTGACCCAGTACTTC

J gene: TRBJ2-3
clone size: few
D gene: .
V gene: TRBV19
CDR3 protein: CASRRDPGTDTQYF
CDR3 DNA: TGTGCCAGTAGGCGGGACCCAGGGACAGATACGCAGTATTTT